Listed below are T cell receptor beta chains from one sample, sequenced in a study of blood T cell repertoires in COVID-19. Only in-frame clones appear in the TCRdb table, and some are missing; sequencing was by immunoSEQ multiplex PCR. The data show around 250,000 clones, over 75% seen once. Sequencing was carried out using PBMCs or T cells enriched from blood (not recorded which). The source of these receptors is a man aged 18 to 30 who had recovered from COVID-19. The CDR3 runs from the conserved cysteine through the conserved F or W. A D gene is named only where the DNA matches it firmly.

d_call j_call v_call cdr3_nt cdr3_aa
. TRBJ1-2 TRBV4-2 TGTGCCAGCAGCCAAGATAGCGGAGGGACCTATGGCTACACCTTC CASSQDSGGTYGYTF
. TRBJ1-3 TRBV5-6 TGTGCCAGCCACTGGGGCACCTCTGGAAACACCATATATTTT CASHWGTSGNTIYF
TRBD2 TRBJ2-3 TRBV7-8 TGTGCCAGCAGCTTAGCACTAGCGGGGGGCTCAGATACGCAGTATTTT CASSLALAGGSDTQYF
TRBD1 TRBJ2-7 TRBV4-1 TGCGCCAGCAGCCAGGACAGGGGAGCCTACGAGCAGTACTTC CASSQDRGAYEQYF
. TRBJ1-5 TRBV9 TGTGCCAGCAGCCGACAGGGCAATCAGCCCCAGCATTTT CASSRQGNQPQHF
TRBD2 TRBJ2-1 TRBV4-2 TGTGCCAGCAGCCAACGCTCGCGGGAGTTCGCCTACAATGAGCAGTTCTTC CASSQRSREFAYNEQFF
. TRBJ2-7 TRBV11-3 TGTGCCAGCAGCTTAGTTTCCAGGGACGAGCAGTACTTC CASSLVSRDEQYF
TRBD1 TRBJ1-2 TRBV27 TGTGCCAGCAGTCAATACAGGGGGTTAGACTATGGCTACACCTTC CASSQYRGLDYGYTF
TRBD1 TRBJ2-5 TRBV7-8 TGTGCCAGCAGCTTAATGCAGGGGGCACGGGAGACCCAGTACTTC CASSLMQGARETQYF
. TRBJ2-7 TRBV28 TGTGCCAGCAACCCTCAGGGGCTAGGCTACGAGCAGTACTTC CASNPQGLGYEQYF
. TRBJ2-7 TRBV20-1 TGCAGTGCTAGTGGCGGTTACGAGCAGTACTTC CSASGGYEQYF